This T cell receptor beta chain was identified in a study of blood T cell repertoires in COVID-19. Across the study: COVID-19 samples collected from the United States, Italy and Spain covered acute and convalescent phases. T cells, B-cell-depleted T cells, or PBMCs provided the cDNA or gDNA that served as material.

The CDR3 is made up of 14 amino acids. Losses at the gene ends were 11 bases for V and 4 bases for J; bases not matched to a gene: 13. Germline V gene lookup returns CDR1 KGHSH and CDR2 LQKENI. In Seattle, patients joined the study during active infection and were tracked longitudinally. Only a few counts were recorded for this clone. In the original workflow: Amplifying reference gene primers gave estimates of nucleated cell counts. The method was immunoSEQ multiplex PCR; TCRdb's version includes in-frame clones alone and lacks a portion of them. V, J and clone size are taken as reported in that table, and D and trimming were inferred from the DNA itself. In the table there are fewer than 200,000 clones, around 80% of which are singletons.

The chain uses TRBV18 and TRBJ1-1; TRBD1 aligns across 7 bases. The TCR was taken from a woman in her sixties or seventies with COVID-19, enrolled during active disease. Input material: peripheral blood. The CDR3 here is CAARGGGKGTEAFF. CDR3 DNA sequence: TGTGCCGCCCGAGGAGGGGGCAAGGGCACTGAAGCTTTCTTT.